The 17 T cell receptor beta chains listed next were all sequenced from one sample in a study of cytomegalovirus exposure and HLA in healthy donors. A multiplex PCR was run with 60 Vbeta primers and 13 Jbeta primers. Some clones are missing from TCRdb's copy, which holds only in-frame ones; the method was immunoSEQ multiplex PCR. This sample has over 120,000 clones, with around 67% found just once. Sequenced input: PBMCs. The receptors originated from a man between 18 and 29 years old in good health and CMV-seropositive.

The chain recombines TRBV4-1 with TRBJ2-1, with a possible D match to TRBD2 (6 bases). Looked up from germline, CDR1 is MGHRA and CDR2 is YSYEKL. CDR3 length: 15 amino acids. Trimming cost V 1 base and J 7 bases, with 14 bases left between them. CDR3 sequence: CASSQAEGSNNEQFF. The CDR3 coding sequence is TGCGCCAGCAGCCAAGCGGAGGGCAGCAATAATGAGCAGTTCTTC.

This clone was seen a few times. Here the CDR3 DNA reads TGTGCCACCAGCAGAGGCCAGTTCATGAACACTGAAGCTTTCTTT. This translates into CATSRGQFMNTEAFF. This chain links TRBV15 with TRBJ1-1, with D uncertain. CDR3 size: 15 residues. Trimming took 1 base from V and 0 from J, leaving 9 bases between them. Germline V CDR1 and CDR2: LNHNV, YYDKDF (reference sequence).

This chain connects TRBV7-9 to TRBJ2-3, with 8 bases aligning to TRBD1. CDR3 length: 15 amino acids. The germline V gene encodes CDR1 SEHNR and CDR2 FQNEAQ (reference sequence). V shed 0 bases, J shed 4 bases, and the junction held 3 bases outside the gene matches. CDR3 amino acids: CASSLAGQGSDTQYF. CDR3 nucleotides: TGTGCCAGCAGCTTAGCCGGACAGGGTTCAGATACGCAGTATTTT.

The V and J genes are TRBV5-4 and TRBJ1-1, with TRBD1 as a possible D gene (6 bases). This CDR3 is 16 amino acids long. V shed 4 bases and J shed 0 bases, with 16 bases lying between them. The germline V gene encodes CDR1 SGHNT and CDR2 YYREEE (reference sequence). The chain's CDR3 is CASSGTGSYMNTEAFF. DNA of the CDR3: TGTGCCAGCAGCGGAACAGGGTCGTATATGAACACTGAAGCTTTCTTT.

The rearrangement links TRBV19 to TRBJ2-1; D may be TRBD1 (5 bases). From germline, CDR1 is LNHDA and CDR2 SQIVND (reference sequence). V lost 3 bases to trimming and J lost 5 bases, with 8 bases between them. The CDR3 has 13 residues. The CDR3 region has the DNA TGTGCCAGTAGTATTCTAGGGGACAATGAGCAGTTCTTC. Encoded protein: CASSILGDNEQFF.

A single count supports this clone. J is TRBJ2-7 and V is TRBV7-8; no reliable D call. V lost 1 base and J lost 1, with 8 bases in between. This CDR3 has 14 amino acids. The germline V gene encodes CDR1 SGHVS and CDR2 FQNEAQ. Written as DNA, the CDR3 is TGTGCCAGCAGCTTAGATGAGGTATCCTACGAGCAGTACTTC. Residues: CASSLDEVSYEQYF.

This rearrangement joins TRBV18 to TRBJ2-7, with 9 bases aligning to TRBD1. The germline CDR1 and CDR2 sequences are KGHSH and LQKENI. The CDR3 contains 14 residues. V gave up 6 bases and J gave up 2 bases; unmatched junction bases: 5. CDR3 amino acids: CASSPGQGTYEQYF. As DNA, the CDR3 is TGTGCCAGCTCCCCGGGACAGGGCACCTACGAGCAGTACTTC. The complete variable domain, with remaining parts taken from reference TRBV18 and TRBJ2-7, reads NAGVMQNPRHLVRRRGQEARLRCSPMKGHSHVYWYRQLPEEGLKFMVYLQKENIIDESGMPKERFSAEFPKEGPSILRIQQVVRGDSAAYFCASSPGQGTYEQYFGPGTRLTVT.

The CDR3 loop reads CAISEADRGLYEQYF. The CDR3 coding sequence is TGTGCCATCAGTGAGGCGGACAGGGGGCTGTACGAGCAGTACTTC. This rearrangement joins TRBV10-3 to TRBJ2-7, with 11 bases identical to TRBD1. This CDR3 is built from 15 residues. V trimming: 2 bases; J trimming: 4 bases; junction bases outside the gene matches: 4. CDR1 is ENHRY and CDR2 is SYGVKD in the germline V gene.

This clone has only a few counts. The V and J genes are TRBV4-1 and TRBJ2-7; 9 bases align to TRBD2. CDR1 is MGHRA, CDR2 YSYEKL, per germline. This CDR3 is 15 amino acids long. V shed 4 bases and J 0 bases; nucleotides not matched to a gene: 4. The CDR3 reads CASSPIAGASYEQYF. The DNA of the CDR3 is TGCGCCAGCAGCCCCATAGCGGGGGCCTCCTACGAGCAGTACTTC.

J is TRBJ1-5 and V is TRBV6-5; no clear D. The CDR3 runs to 13 residues. Trimming took 2 bases from V and 3 from J, leaving 5 bases between them. Germline V gene sequence: CDR1 MNHEY, CDR2 SVGAGI. DNA for the CDR3: TGTGCCAGCAGTTACAGCCTCAATCAGCCCCAGCATTTT. This encodes CASSYSLNQPQHF.

V usage is TRBV4-1 and J usage is TRBJ2-7; 8 bases match TRBD1. Germline-derived CDR1 and CDR2 are MGHRA and YSYEKL. The CDR3 is 14 amino acids. With V trimmed by 6 bases and J by 2 bases, 6 bases remained unmatched. The CDR3 nucleotides are TGCGCCAGCAGGGAGGCACAGGGGGCCTACGAGCAGTACTTC. Encoded protein: CASREAQGAYEQYF.

The chain carries TRBV9 and TRBJ2-5; 7 nucleotides align to TRBD1. The CDR3 sequence is 16 residues long. Germline assignment: CDR1 SGDLS and CDR2 YYNGEE. Trimming removed 4 bases from V and 5 bases from J; junction bases left unmatched: 14. DNA of the CDR3: TGTGCCAGCAGCATATCTTTCCGGGACAGACGGGAGACCCAGTACTTC. Amino acids: CASSISFRDRRETQYF.

The V and J genes are TRBV29-1 and TRBJ2-3, with a tentative D call TRBD2 (5 bases). The CDR3 totals 11 residues. The V gene's germline CDR1 is SQVTM and CDR2 ANQGSEA. Trimming stripped 6 bases from V and 1 base from J, with 5 bases between. CDR3 amino acids: CSVRGTDTQYF. Here the CDR3 DNA reads TGCAGCGTGCGGGGCACAGATACGCAGTATTTT.

V gene TRBV9 combines with J gene TRBJ1-6, with D possibly being TRBD1 (5 bases). Germline V gene data show CDR1 as SGDLS and CDR2 as YYNGEE. Trimming removed 3 bases from V and 6 bases from J, with 13 bases in between. The CDR3 has 15 residues. The CDR3 spells CASSAGLGLNSPLHF. DNA of the CDR3: TGTGCCAGCAGCGCAGGGTTGGGACTTAATTCACCCCTCCACTTT.

This chain joins TRBV2 and TRBJ2-2, with D possibly TRBD2 on 6 matching bases. The V end lost 3 bases, the J end lost 4 bases, and 9 bases lay between the germline ends. This CDR3 spans 14 amino acids. The germline V gene has CDR1 SNHLY and CDR2 FYNNEI. The DNA for the CDR3 is TGTGCCAGCAGTGAGGGACTCCTCACCGGGGAGCTGTTTTTT. Residues: CASSEGLLTGELFF. Supplemented by reference TRBV2 and TRBJ2-2, the full variable domain reads EPEVTQTPSHQVTQMGQEVILRCVPISNHLYFYWYRQILGQKVEFLVSFYNNEISEKSEIFDDQFSVERPDGSNFTLKIRSTKLEDSAMYFCASSEGLLTGELFFGEGSRLTVL.

The chain is built from TRBV4-3 and TRBJ2-3; TRBD1 matches at 7 bases. Unmatched junction bases numbered 12, after V lost 3 bases and J lost 6 bases. The CDR3 covers 16 residues. From germline, CDR1 is LGHNA and CDR2 YSLEER. The CDR3 DNA sequence: TGCGCCAGCAGCCACCCCCCGGGACAGCAAGGCGATACGCAGTATTTT. Translation: CASSHPPGQQGDTQYF.

The chain carries TRBV19 and TRBJ1-2; tentative D call: TRBD1 (6 bases). The CDR3 consists of 15 residues. Germline CDR1 is LNHDA and CDR2 is SQIVND (reference sequence). Trimming cost V 3 bases and J 4 bases, with 15 bases left between them. CDR3 protein: CASSIIPTGGYGYTF. Here the CDR3 DNA reads TGTGCCAGTAGTATCATCCCGACAGGCGGCTATGGCTACACCTTC.